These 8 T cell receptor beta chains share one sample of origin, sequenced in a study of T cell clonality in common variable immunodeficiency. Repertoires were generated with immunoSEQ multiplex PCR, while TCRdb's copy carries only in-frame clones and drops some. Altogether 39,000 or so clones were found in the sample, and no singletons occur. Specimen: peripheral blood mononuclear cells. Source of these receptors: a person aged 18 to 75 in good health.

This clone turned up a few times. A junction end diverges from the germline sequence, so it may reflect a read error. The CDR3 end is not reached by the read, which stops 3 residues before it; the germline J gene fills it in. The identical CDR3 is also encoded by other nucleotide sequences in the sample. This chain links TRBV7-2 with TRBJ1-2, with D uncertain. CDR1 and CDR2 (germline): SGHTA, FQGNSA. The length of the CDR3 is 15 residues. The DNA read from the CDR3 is TGTGCCAGCAGCTTATACGAGGGCGGGTTTTATGGA. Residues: CASSLYEGGFYG. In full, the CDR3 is CASSLYEGGFYGYTF.

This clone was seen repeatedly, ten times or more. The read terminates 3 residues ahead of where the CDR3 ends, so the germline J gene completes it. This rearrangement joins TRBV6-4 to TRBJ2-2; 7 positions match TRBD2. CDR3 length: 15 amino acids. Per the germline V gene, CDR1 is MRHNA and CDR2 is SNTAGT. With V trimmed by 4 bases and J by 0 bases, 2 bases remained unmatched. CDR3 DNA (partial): TGTGCCAGCAGTGGTAGCGGGTCGAACACCGGGGAG. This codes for CASSGSGSNTGE. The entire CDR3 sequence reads CASSGSGSNTGELFF.

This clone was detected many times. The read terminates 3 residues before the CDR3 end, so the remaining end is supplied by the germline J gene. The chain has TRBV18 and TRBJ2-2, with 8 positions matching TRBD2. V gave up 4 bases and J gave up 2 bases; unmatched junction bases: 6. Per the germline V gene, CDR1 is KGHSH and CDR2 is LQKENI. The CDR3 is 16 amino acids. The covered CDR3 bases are TGTGCCAGCTCACTCAATAGCGGGGAAAACACCGGGGAG. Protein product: CASSLNSGENTGE. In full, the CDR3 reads CASSLNSGENTGELFF. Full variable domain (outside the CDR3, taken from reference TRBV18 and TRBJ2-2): NAGVMQNPRHLVRRRGQEARLRCSPMKGHSHVYWYRQLPEEGLKFMVYLQKENIIDESGMPKERFSAEFPKEGPSILRIQQVVRGDSAAYFCASSLNSGENTGELFFGEGSRLTVL.

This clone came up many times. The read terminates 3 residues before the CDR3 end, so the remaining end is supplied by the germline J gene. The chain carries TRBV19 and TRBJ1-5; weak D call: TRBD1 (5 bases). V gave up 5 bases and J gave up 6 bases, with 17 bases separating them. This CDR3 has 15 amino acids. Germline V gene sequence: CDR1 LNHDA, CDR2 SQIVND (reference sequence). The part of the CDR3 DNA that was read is TGTGCCAGTAGTGTGTCGCGACAGCGGGTTCAGCCC. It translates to CASSVSRQRVQP. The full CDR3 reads CASSVSRQRVQPQHF.

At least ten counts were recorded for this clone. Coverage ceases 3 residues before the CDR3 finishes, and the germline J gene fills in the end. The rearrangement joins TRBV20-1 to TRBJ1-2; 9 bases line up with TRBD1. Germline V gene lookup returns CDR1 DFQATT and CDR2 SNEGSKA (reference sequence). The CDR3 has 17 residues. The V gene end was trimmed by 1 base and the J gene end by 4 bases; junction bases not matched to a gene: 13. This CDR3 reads CSARAVVQGAGGYGYTF. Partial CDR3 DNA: TGCAGTGCTAGAGCCGTAGTACAGGGGGCAGGGGGCTATGGC.

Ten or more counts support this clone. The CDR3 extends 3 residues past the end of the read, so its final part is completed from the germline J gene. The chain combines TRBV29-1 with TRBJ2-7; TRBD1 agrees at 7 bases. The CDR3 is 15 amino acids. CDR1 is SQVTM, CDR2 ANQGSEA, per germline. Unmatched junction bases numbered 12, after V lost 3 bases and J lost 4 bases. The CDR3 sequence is CSVEAKHRDRYEQYF. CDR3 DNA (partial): TGCAGCGTTGAGGCCAAGCACCGGGACAGATACGAG.

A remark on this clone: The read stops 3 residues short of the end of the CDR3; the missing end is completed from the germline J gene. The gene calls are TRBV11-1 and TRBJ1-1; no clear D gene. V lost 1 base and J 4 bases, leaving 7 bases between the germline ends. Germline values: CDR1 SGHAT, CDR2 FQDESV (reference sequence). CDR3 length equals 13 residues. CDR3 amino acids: CASSLVRGTEAFF. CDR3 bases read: TGTGCCAGCAGCTTAGTTCGGGGCACTGAA.

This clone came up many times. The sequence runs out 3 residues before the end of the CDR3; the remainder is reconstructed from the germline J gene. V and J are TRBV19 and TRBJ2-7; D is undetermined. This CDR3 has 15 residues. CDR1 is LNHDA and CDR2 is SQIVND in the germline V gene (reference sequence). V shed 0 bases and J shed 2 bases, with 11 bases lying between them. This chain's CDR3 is CASSIDRAGPYEQYF. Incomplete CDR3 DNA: TGTGCCAGTAGTATAGATCGCGCCGGTCCCTACGAG.